The 6 T cell receptor beta chains given below trace back to one sample, sequenced in a study of response to subunit inactivated influenza vaccine. TCRdb recomputed calls from the RT-PCR reads with MiXCR, one row per CDR3 protein. The profile shows 550,000 to 650,000 distinct CDR3 sequences, 10% to 15% of them singletons. The sequences come from PBMCs from blood, collected on the day of vaccination. The receptors shown here come from a man in his fifties or sixties who received an inactivated influenza vaccine.

This clonotype occurred many times. The V call is TRBV29-1, the J call TRBJ2-1; possible D gene TRBD2, 6 bases. Trimming took 3 bases from V and 1 from J, leaving 13 bases between them. Germline CDR1 is SQVTM and CDR2 is ANQGSEA. This CDR3 region has 15 residues. The CDR3 here is CSVEIGGWSYNEQFF. The DNA for the CDR3 is TGCAGCGTTGAGATTGGAGGGTGGTCCTACAATGAGCAGTTCTTC.

This clonotype has only a few counts. The genes are TRBV10-3 and TRBJ2-3; no clear D. The CDR3 has 15 residues. Germline CDR1 and CDR2: ENHRY and SYGVKD. Trimming removed 3 bases at V and 4 bases at J, with 14 bases between. Here the CDR3 reads CAISEGSGRPDTQYF. The CDR3 region has the DNA TGTGCCATCAGTGAAGGGTCTGGGCGCCCAGATACGCAGTATTTT.

This clonotype was seen more than once but under ten times. The V gene is TRBV6-2 or TRBV6-3, the J gene TRBJ1-4; weak D call: TRBD1 (5 bases). CDR3 length: 15 residues. Trimming took 0 bases from V and 11 from J, leaving 16 bases between them. Per the germline V gene, CDR1 is MNHEY and CDR2 is SVGEGT. The CDR3 here is CASSYSGRRFDKLFF. Here the CDR3 DNA reads TGTGCCAGCAGTTACTCGGGACGGAGGTTTGACAAACTGTTTTTT.

This clonotype was seen a few times. J is TRBJ2-7 and V is TRBV12-3 or TRBV12-4; D may be TRBD2 (6 bases). The CDR3 spans 14 residues. Trimming pared 4 bases from V and 4 bases from J, leaving 14 bases between. CDR3 nucleotide sequence: TGTGCCAGCAGTTCAGGGACTCGCATATACGAGCAGTACTTC. Protein: CASSSGTRIYEQYF.

This clonotype came up many times. The chain has TRBV14 and TRBJ2-1; the D is unclear. The CDR3 is 14 residues long. V lost 3 bases, J lost 8 bases, and 14 bases lay in between. The germline CDR1 and CDR2 sequences are SGHDN and FVKESK. The chain's CDR3 is CASSQRGSIYEQFF. DNA for the CDR3: TGTGCCAGCAGCCAGCGCGGATCAATTTATGAGCAGTTCTTC.

The rearrangement joins TRBV7-2 to TRBJ2-1; D might be TRBD1 or TRBD2, each matching 5 bases. Trimming stripped 3 bases from V and 7 bases from J, with 22 bases between. Germline lookup yields CDR1 SGHTA and CDR2 FQGNSA. The CDR3 runs 17 residues. The DNA for the CDR3 is TGTGCCAGCAGCTTGGGGCCCACAGGTTATGGACTGAATGAGCAGTTCTTC. This sequence encodes CASSLGPTGYGLNEQFF.